Sequencing of this T cell receptor (beta chain) was carried out in a study of T cells in Graves' hyperthyroidism and ophthalmopathy. Study details: Initial diagnosis, before any treatment, was when peripheral blood was collected.

Clinical symptoms, serum thyroxine and TRAb, thyroid ultrasound and orbital computed tomography were used for the diagnoses. Using less than 12 ml of fresh peripheral blood, PBMCs were prepared. Overall study results and limits: Most expanded thyroid clonotypes above 0.001 also appeared in blood.

The germline CDR1 and CDR2 sequences are SQVTM and ANQGSEA. Trimming left V 4 bases short and J 7 bases short, with 4 bases between. The CDR3 totals 9 residues. The investigators amplified TCR beta CDR3 regions from RNA transcripts. TCR CDR3 regions were first amplified by RT-PCR with HTBI primers. Each CDR3 protein gets one entry after TCRdb re-called the multiplex PCR reads with MiXCR. The data hold some 800,000 distinct CDR3 sequences, with roughly 37% observed a single time. This clonotype was detected many times. Its target is not known. The sequence was obtained from a man aged 18 to 29 with Graves' hyperthyroidism. The specimen sequenced was blood. This rearrangement joins TRBV29-1 to TRBJ1-1, with D unresolved. Written as DNA, the CDR3 is TGCAGCGTTGGGGTTGAAGCTTTCTTT. Encoded protein: CSVGVEAFF.